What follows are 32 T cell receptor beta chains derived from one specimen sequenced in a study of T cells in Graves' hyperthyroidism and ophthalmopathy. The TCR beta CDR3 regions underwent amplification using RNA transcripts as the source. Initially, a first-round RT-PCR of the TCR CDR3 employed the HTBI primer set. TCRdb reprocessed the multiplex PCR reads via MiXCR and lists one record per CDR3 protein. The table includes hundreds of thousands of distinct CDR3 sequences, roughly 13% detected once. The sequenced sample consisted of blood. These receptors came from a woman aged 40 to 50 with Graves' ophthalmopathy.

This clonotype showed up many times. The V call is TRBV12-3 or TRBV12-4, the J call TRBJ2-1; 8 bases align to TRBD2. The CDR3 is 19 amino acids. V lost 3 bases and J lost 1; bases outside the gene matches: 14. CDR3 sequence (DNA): TGTGCCAGCAGTTTTCTCCCTCTCGACGCGGGGGGTTCCTACAATGAGCAGTTCTTC. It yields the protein CASSFLPLDAGGSYNEQFF.

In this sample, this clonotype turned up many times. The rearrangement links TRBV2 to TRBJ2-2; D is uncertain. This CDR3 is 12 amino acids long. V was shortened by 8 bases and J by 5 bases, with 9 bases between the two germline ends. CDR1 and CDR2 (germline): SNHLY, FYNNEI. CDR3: CASGVVTGELFF. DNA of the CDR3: TGTGCCAGCGGTGTAGTAACCGGGGAGCTGTTTTTT.

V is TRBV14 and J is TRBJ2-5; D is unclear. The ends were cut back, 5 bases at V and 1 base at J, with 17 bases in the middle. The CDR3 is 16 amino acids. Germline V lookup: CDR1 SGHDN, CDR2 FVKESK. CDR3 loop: CASSSISGRTQETQYF. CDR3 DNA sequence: TGTGCCAGCAGCTCGATTTCCGGAAGAACCCAAGAGACCCAGTACTTC.

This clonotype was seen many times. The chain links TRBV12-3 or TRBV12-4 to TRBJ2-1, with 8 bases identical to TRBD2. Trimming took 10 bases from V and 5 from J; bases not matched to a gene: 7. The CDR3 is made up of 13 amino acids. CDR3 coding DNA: TGTGCCACCCGGGGGGGCCAGAACAATGAGCAGTTCTTC. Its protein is CATRGGQNNEQFF.

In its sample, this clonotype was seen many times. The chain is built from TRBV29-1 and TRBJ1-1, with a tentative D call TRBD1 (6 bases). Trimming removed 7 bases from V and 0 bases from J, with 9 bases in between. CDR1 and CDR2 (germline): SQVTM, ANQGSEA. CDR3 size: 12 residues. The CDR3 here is CSAQGMNTEAFF. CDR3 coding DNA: TGCAGCGCACAGGGAATGAACACTGAAGCTTTCTTT.

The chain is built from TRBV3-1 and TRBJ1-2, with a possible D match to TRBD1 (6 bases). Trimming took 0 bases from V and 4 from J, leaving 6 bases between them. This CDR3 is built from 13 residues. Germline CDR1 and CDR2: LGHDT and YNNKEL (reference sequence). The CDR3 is CASSQEGAYGYTF. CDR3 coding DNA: TGTGCCAGCAGCCAAGAGGGGGCCTATGGCTACACCTTC.

CDR3 DNA sequence: TGCAGTGCTAGAGATCCCCGGACTAGCGGGGAAGAGACCCAGTACTTC. This translates into CSARDPRTSGEETQYF. The chain recombines TRBV20-1 with TRBJ2-5; 12 nucleotides agree with TRBD2. Germline V lookup: CDR1 DFQATT, CDR2 SNEGSKA (reference sequence). J lost 3 bases, V lost 0 bases, and 5 bases had no gene match. There are 16 residues in the CDR3.

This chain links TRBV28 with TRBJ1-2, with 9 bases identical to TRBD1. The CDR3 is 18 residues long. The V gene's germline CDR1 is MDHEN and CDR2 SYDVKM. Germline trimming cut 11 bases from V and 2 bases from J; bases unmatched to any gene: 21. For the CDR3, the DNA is TGTGCCGCGAACGACTACGGACAGGGGCCAGATCGAAACTATGGCTACACCTTC. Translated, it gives CAANDYGQGPDRNYGYTF.

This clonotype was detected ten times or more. CDR3 DNA: TGTGCCAGCAGCTTAGGGACTAGGGGCGATGAGCAGTTCTTC. It translates to CASSLGTRGDEQFF. The chain recombines TRBV7-8 with TRBJ2-1, with 7 nucleotides matching TRBD2. This CDR3 is built from 14 residues. Trimming at V came to 1 base and at J to 8 bases, leaving 5 bases not matched to a gene. Germline V gives CDR1 SGHVS, CDR2 FQNEAQ.

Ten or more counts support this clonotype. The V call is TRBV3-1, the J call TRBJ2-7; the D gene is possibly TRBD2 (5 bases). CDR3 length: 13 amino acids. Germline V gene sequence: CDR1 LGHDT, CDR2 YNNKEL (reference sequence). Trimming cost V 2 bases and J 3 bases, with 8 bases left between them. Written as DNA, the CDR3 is TGTGCCAGCAGCCAATCAGGAGGCTACGAGCAGTACTTC. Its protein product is CASSQSGGYEQYF.

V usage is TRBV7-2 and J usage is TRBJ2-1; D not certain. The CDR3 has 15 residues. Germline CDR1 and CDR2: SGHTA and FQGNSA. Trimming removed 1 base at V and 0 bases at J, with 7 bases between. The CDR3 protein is CASSLERGSYNEQFF. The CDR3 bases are TGTGCCAGCAGCTTAGAGAGAGGCTCCTACAATGAGCAGTTCTTC. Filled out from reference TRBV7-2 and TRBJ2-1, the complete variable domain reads GAGVSQSPSNKVTEKGKDVELRCDPISGHTALYWYRQSLGQGLEFLIYFQGNSAPDKSGLPSDRFSAERTGGSVSTLTIQRTQQEDSAVYLCASSLERGSYNEQFFGPGTRLTVL.

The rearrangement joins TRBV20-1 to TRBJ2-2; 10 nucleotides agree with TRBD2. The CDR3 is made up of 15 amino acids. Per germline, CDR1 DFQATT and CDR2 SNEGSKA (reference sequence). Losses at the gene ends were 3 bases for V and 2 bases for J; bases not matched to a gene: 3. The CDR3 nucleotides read TGCAGTGCTAGGGGACTAGCGTTTAACACCGGGGAGCTGTTTTTT. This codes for CSARGLAFNTGELFF.

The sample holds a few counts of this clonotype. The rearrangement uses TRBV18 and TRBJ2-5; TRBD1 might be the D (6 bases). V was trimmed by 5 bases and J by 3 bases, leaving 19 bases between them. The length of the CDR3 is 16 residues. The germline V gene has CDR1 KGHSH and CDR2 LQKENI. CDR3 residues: CASSFSQGRVEETQYF. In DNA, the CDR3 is TGTGCCAGCTCATTCTCGCAGGGGAGAGTAGAAGAGACCCAGTACTTC.

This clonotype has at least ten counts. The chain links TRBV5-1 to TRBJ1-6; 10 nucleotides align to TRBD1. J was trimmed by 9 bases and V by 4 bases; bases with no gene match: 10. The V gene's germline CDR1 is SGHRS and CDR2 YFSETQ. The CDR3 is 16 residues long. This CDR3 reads CASSPLPGQGTSPLHF. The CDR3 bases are TGCGCCAGCAGCCCCCTGCCGGGACAGGGGACTTCACCCCTCCACTTT.

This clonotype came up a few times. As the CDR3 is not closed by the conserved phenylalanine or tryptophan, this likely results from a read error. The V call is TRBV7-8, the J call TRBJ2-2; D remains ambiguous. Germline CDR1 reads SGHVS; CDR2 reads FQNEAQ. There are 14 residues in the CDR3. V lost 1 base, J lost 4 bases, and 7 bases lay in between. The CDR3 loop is CASSLGRATGELFL. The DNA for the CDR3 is TGTGCCAGCAGCTTAGGCCGGGCCACCGGGGAGCTGTTTCTT.

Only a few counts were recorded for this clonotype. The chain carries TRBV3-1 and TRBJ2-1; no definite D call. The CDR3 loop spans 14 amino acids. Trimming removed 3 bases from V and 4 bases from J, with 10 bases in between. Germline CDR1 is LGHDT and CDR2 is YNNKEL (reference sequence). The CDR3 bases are TGTGCCAGCAGCCATTCGGCCCGTTACAATGAGCAGTTCTTC. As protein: CASSHSARYNEQFF.

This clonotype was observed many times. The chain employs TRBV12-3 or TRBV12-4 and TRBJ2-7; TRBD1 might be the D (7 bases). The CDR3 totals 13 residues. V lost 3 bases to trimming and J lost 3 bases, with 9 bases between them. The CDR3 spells CASSFQGGYEQYF. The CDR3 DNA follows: TGTGCCAGCAGTTTTCAGGGGGGCTACGAGCAGTACTTC.

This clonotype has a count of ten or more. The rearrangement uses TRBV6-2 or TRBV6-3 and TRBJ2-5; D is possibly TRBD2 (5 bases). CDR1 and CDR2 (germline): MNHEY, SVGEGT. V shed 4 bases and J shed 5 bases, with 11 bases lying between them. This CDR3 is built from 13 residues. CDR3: CASSSGSRETQYF. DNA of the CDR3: TGTGCCAGCAGTTCTGGGAGCCGGGAGACCCAGTACTTC.

The CDR3 sequence is CASSQGTSRYNEQFF. CDR3 sequence (DNA): TGTGCCAGCAGCCAGGGGACTAGCAGATACAATGAGCAGTTCTTC. The chain has TRBV3-1 and TRBJ2-1, with 9 positions matching TRBD2. Germline loops: CDR1 LGHDT, CDR2 YNNKEL (reference sequence). The V and J ends lost 3 bases and 4 bases, in that order; junction bases with no gene match: 4. The CDR3 consists of 15 residues.

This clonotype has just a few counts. In DNA form, the CDR3 reads TGCAGTGACGATGGAGGTCGCACAGATACGCAGTATTTT. Translation gives CSDDGGRTDTQYF. V gene TRBV20-1 combines with J gene TRBJ2-3; D is possibly TRBD2 (5 bases). There are 13 residues in the CDR3. CDR1 DFQATT and CDR2 SNEGSKA come from the germline V gene (reference sequence). V lost 7 bases and J lost 1, with 12 bases in between.

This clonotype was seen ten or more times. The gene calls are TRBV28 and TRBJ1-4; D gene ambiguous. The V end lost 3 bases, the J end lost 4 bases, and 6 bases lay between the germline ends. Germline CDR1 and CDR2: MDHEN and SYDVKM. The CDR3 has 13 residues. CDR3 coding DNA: TGTGCCAGCAGTTTTGACCTTAATGAAAAACTGTTTTTT. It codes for CASSFDLNEKLFF.

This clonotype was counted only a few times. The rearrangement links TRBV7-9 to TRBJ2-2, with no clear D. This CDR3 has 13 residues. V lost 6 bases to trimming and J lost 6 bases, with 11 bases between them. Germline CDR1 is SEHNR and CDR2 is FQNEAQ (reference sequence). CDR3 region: CASSPPWAGELFF. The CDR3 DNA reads TGTGCCAGCAGTCCCCCCTGGGCCGGGGAGCTGTTTTTT.

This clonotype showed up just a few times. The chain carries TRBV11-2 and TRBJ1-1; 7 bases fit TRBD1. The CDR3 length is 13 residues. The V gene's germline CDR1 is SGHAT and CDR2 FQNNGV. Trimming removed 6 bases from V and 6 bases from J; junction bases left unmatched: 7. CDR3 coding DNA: TGTGCCAGCAGTATACAGGGGTACGCTGAAGCTTTCTTT. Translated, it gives CASSIQGYAEAFF.

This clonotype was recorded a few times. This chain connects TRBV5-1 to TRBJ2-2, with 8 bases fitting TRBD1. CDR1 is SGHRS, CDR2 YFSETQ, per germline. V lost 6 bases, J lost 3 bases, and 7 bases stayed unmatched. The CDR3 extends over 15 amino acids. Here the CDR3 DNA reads TGCGCCAGCACTATCCAGGGGGCGGACACCGGGGAGCTGTTTTTT. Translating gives CASTIQGADTGELFF.

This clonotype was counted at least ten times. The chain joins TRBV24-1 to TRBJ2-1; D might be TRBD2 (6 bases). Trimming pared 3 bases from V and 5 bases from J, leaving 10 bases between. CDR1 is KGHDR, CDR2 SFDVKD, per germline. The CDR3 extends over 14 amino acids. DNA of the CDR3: TGTGCCACCAGTGATCCTCGGGGGAACAATGAGCAGTTCTTC. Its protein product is CATSDPRGNNEQFF.

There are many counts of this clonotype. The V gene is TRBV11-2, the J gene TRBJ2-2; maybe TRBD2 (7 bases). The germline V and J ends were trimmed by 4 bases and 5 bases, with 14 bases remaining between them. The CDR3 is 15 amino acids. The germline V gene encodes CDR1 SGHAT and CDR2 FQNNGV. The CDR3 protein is CASSSLGGQTGELFF. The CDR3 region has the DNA TGTGCCAGCAGCTCCCTCGGGGGGCAAACCGGGGAGCTGTTTTTT. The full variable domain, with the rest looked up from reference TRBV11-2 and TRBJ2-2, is EAGVAQSPRYKIIEKRQSVAFWCNPISGHATLYWYQQILGQGPKLLIQFQNNGVVDDSQLPKDRFSAERLKGVDSTLKIQPAKLEDSAVYLCASSSLGGQTGELFFGEGSRLTVL.

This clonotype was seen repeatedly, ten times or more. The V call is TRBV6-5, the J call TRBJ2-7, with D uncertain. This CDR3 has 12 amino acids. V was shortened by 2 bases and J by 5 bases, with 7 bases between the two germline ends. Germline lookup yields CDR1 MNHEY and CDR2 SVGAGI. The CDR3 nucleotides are TGTGCCAGCAGTTACGGCAGCAACGAGCAGTACTTC. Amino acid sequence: CASSYGSNEQYF.

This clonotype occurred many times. CDR3 protein: CSARRDSRTDTQYF. CDR3 bases: TGCAGTGCTCGGCGGGACTCGCGCACAGATACGCAGTATTTT. The chain recombines TRBV20-1 with TRBJ2-3; possible D gene TRBD2, 6 bases. The CDR3 is 14 amino acids. V lost 5 bases and J lost 1, with 13 bases in between. CDR1 is DFQATT and CDR2 is SNEGSKA in the germline V gene (reference sequence).

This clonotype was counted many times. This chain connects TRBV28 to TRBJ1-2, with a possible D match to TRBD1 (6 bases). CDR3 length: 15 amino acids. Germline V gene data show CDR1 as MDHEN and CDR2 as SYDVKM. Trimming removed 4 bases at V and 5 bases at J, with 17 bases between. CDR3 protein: CASSSTREGEYGYTF. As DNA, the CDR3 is TGTGCCAGCAGTTCTACCAGGGAGGGGGAGTATGGCTACACCTTC.

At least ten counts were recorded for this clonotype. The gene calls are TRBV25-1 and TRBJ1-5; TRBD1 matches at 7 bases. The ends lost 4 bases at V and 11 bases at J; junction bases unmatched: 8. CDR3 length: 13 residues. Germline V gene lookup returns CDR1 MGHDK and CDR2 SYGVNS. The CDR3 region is CASSAGGVNSQHF. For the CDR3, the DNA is TGTGCCAGCAGTGCAGGGGGTGTAAATTCCCAGCATTTT.

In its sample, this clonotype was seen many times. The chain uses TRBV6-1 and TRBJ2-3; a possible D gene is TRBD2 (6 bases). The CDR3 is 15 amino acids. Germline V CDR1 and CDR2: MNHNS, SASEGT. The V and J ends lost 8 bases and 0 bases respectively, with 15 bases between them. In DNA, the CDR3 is TGTGCCAGCTCCACGTTAGCGGCTAGCACAGATACGCAGTATTTT. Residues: CASSTLAASTDTQYF.

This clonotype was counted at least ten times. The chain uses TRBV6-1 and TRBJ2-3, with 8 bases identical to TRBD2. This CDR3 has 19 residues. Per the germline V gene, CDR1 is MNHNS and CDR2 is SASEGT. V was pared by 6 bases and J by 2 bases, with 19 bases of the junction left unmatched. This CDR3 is CASRGGSREATRTTDTQYF. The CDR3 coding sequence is TGTGCCAGCAGGGGGGGGTCGCGGGAGGCCACAAGGACCACAGATACGCAGTATTTT.